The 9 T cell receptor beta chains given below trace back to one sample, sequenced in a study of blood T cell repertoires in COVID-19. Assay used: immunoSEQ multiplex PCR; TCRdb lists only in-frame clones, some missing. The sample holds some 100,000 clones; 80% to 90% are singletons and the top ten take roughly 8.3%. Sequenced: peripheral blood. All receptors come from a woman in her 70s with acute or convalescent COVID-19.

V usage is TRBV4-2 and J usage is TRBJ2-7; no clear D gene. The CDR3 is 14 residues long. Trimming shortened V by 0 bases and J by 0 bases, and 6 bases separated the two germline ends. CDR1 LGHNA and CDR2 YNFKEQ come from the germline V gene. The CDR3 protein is CASSQDQASYEQYF. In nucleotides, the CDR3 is TGTGCCAGCAGCCAAGATCAGGCCTCCTACGAGCAGTACTTC.

The CDR3, as DNA: TGTGCCAGCAGCCGGGACAGCGCTAACTATGGCTACACCTTC. It encodes CASSRDSANYGYTF. This chain uses TRBV5-4 with TRBJ1-2; 7 bases fit TRBD1. Germline CDR1 and CDR2: SGHNT and YYREEE (reference sequence). After removal of 4 bases from V and 0 bases from J, the junction contained 3 bases not matched to a gene. This CDR3 has 14 amino acids.

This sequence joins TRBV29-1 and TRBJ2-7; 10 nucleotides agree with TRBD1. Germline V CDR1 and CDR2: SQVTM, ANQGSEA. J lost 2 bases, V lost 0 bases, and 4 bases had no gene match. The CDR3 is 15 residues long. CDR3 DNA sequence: TGCAGCGTTGAAGATCCGGGACAGGGGCCCTACGAGCAGTACTTC. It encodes CSVEDPGQGPYEQYF.

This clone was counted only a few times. CDR3 nucleotides: TGTGCCAGCAGTGCAGGGATCACTGAAGCTTTCTTT. This encodes CASSAGITEAFF. The V and J genes are TRBV25-1 and TRBJ1-1, with D maybe TRBD1 (5 bases). Trimming took off 4 bases at V and 4 bases at J, with 7 bases between the two ends. This CDR3 comprises 12 residues. CDR1 is MGHDK and CDR2 is SYGVNS in the germline V gene. The entire variable domain, with the rest obtained from reference TRBV25-1 and TRBJ1-1, is as follows: EADIYQTPRYLVIGTGKKITLECSQTMGHDKMYWYQQDPGMELHLIHYSYGVNSTEKGDLSSESTVSRIRTEHFPLTLESARPSHTSQYLCASSAGITEAFFGQGTRLTVV.

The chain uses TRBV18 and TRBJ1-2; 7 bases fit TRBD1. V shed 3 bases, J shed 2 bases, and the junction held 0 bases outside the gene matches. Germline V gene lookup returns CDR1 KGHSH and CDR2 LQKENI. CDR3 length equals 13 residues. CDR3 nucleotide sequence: TGTGCCAGCTCACCGGACAGGAACTATGGCTACACCTTC. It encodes CASSPDRNYGYTF. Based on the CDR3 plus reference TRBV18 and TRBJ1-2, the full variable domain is NAGVMQNPRHLVRRRGQEARLRCSPMKGHSHVYWYRQLPEEGLKFMVYLQKENIIDESGMPKERFSAEFPKEGPSILRIQQVVRGDSAAYFCASSPDRNYGYTFGSGTRLTVV.

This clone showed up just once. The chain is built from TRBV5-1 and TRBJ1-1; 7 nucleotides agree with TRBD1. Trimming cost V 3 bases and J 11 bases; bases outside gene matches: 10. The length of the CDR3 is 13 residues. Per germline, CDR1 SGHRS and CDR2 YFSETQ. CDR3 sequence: CASSSRQGRPAFF. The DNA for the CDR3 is TGCGCCAGCAGCTCCAGACAGGGAAGGCCGGCTTTCTTT.

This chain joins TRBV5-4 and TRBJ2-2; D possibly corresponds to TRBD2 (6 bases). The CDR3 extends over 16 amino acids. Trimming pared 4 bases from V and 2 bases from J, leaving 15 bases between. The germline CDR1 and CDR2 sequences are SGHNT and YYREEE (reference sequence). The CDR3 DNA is TGTGCCAGCAGCCTTGGTTCCGGGGGTAACACCGGGGAGCTGTTTTTT. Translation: CASSLGSGGNTGELFF.

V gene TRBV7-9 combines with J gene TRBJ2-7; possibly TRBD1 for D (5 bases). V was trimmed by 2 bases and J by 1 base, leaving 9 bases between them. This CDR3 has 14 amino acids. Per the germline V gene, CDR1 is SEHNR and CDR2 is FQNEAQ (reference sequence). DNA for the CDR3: TGTGCCAGCAGCTTATGGACAAAATCCTACGAGCAGTACTTC. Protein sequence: CASSLWTKSYEQYF.

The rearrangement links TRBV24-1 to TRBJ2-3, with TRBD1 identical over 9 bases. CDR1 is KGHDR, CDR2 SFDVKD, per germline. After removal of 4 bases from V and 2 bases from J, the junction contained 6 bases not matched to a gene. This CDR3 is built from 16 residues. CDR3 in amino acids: CATSDRTGDITDTQYF. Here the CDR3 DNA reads TGTGCCACCAGTGACCGGACAGGGGATATCACAGATACGCAGTATTTT.